This entry concerns a single T cell receptor (beta chain). Some clones are missing from TCRdb's copy, which holds only in-frame ones; the method was immunoSEQ multiplex PCR. The table has around 100,000 clones, around 90% seen once. This specimen belongs to a study of blood T cell repertoires in COVID-19. At the level of the study: Sites in the United States, Italy and Spain provided acute and convalescent COVID-19 samples.

The germline V gene has CDR1 SGHTA and CDR2 FQGNSA. The CDR3 contains 13 residues. This TCR derives from a woman aged 45-65 years with COVID-19, enrolled during active disease. Sequencing was carried out using peripheral blood. The chain employs TRBV7-2 and TRBJ2-3; the D gene is possibly TRBD1 (5 bases). The CDR3 loop reads CATRAGSTDTQYF. The CDR3 nucleotides are TGTGCAACCAGGGCTGGCAGCACAGATACGCAGTATTTT.